One T cell receptor beta chain is described in this entry. What it binds is not known. Given a much more abundant clone one base away, this may be a read error. Patients included in sequencing had previously demonstrated CD8+CD57+ cell expansion by flow cytometry. The sample belongs to a study of CD8+CD57+ T cells in acquired aplastic anemia. Study-level results: For CD8+ Simpson's diversity, patients and controls showed no significant difference.

Genomic DNA templated the TCR beta VDJ and CDR3 profiling. TCRdb called the reads again in MiXCR, with one record for every CDR3 protein. The data show some 200,000 distinct CDR3 sequences, 48% seen once. Deletions cut 4 bases from V and 7 bases from J, with 15 bases between. The germline V gene encodes CDR1 SGHRS and CDR2 YFSETQ. The CDR3 has 14 residues. Sequencing was carried out using sorted CD4+, CD8+, or CD8+CD57+ T cells (not recorded which) from PBMCs. J is TRBJ2-1 and V is TRBV5-1; D may be TRBD2 (6 bases). The source is a human donor with aplastic anemia. CDR3 in amino acids: CASSGRRAGNEQFF. The CDR3 nucleotides are TGCGCCAGCAGCGGCAGGAGGGCCGGAAATGAGCAGTTCTTC. Supplemented by reference TRBV5-1 and TRBJ2-1, the full variable domain reads KAGVTQTPRYLIKTRGQQVTLSCSPISGHRSVSWYQQTPGQGLQFLFEYFSETQRNKGNFPGRFSGRQFSNSRSEMNVSTLELGDSALYLCASSGRRAGNEQFFGPGTRLTVL.